The 26 T cell receptor beta chains below come from one sample, sequenced in a study of T cells in narcolepsy. Only in-frame clones appear in the TCRdb table, and some are missing; sequencing was by immunoSEQ multiplex PCR. In the table there are tens of thousands of clones, around 81% of which are singletons. Sequencing used CD45RA- memory CD4+ T cells from PBMCs. These TCRs come from a human donor with narcolepsy.

The chain joins TRBV29-1 to TRBJ2-7, with 13 bases aligning to TRBD2. The CDR3 has 15 amino acids. The germline V gene has CDR1 SQVTM and CDR2 ANQGSEA. Unmatched junction bases numbered 7, after V lost 6 bases and J lost 2 bases. The CDR3 bases are TGCAGCGTGGTAAGGACTAGCGGGGGCCCCTACGAGCAGTACTTC. Protein product: CSVVRTSGGPYEQYF.

The gene calls are TRBV7-8 and TRBJ1-2; a weak D match, TRBD1 (6 bases). CDR1 SGHVS and CDR2 FQNEAQ come from the germline V gene. The CDR3 contains 13 residues. V was cut by 10 bases and J by 2 bases, with 14 bases left in between. The CDR3 bases are TGTGCCAACTACGGACAGTTCAACTATGGCTACACCTTC. It is translated as CANYGQFNYGYTF.

The chain employs TRBV7-9 and TRBJ2-1; 15 bases are a match to TRBD2. Germline lookup yields CDR1 SEHNR and CDR2 FQNEAQ (reference sequence). Losses at the gene ends were 5 bases for V and 9 bases for J; bases not matched to a gene: 8. The CDR3 covers 16 residues. The CDR3 is CASSPSGTSGGLEQFF. The CDR3, as DNA: TGTGCCAGCAGCCCCTCCGGGACTAGCGGGGGGCTTGAGCAGTTCTTC.

The chain recombines TRBV9 with TRBJ2-3; 15 bases are shared with TRBD2. The junction had 5 bases not matched to a gene; V was cut back by 3 bases and J by 6 bases. This CDR3 is built from 16 residues. Germline V gene lookup returns CDR1 SGDLS and CDR2 YYNGEE. The CDR3 here is CASSEGLAGGLDTQYF. CDR3 bases: TGTGCCAGCAGCGAAGGACTAGCGGGGGGGCTTGATACGCAGTATTTT. Based on the CDR3 plus reference TRBV9 and TRBJ2-3, the full variable domain is DSGVTQTPKHLITATGQRVTLRCSPRSGDLSVYWYQQSLDQGLQFLIQYYNGEERAKGNILERFSAQQFPDLHSELNLSSLELGDSALYFCASSEGLAGGLDTQYFGPGTRLTVL.

This clone was observed a single time. In DNA, the CDR3 is TGTGCCACCAGCCGACAGGGGTCTTTTTATGAAAAACTGTTTTTT. Encoded protein: CATSRQGSFYEKLFF. The chain recombines TRBV15 with TRBJ1-4; 8 bases match TRBD1. This CDR3 spans 15 amino acids. The V segment lost 5 bases and the J segment 6 bases; nucleotides outside the gene matches: 8. Germline CDR1 LNHNV, CDR2 YYDKDF (reference sequence).

The chain is built from TRBV6-5 and TRBJ1-3; D is undetermined. The CDR3 is 14 amino acids. The germline gives CDR1 MNHEY, CDR2 SVGAGI. V dropped 8 bases and J dropped 0 bases, with 11 bases sitting between them. The CDR3: CASSRLSSGNTIYF. CDR3 in DNA: TGTGCCAGCTCTCGACTTTCCTCTGGAAACACCATATATTTT.

This chain links TRBV28 with TRBJ2-2, with D possibly being TRBD1 (6 bases). The CDR3 extends over 15 amino acids. Germline assignment: CDR1 MDHEN and CDR2 SYDVKM. Between the trimmed V and J ends, which lost 6 bases and 0 bases, there was a span of 11 bases. In nucleotides, the CDR3 is TGTGCCAGCAGCTTGGGGGCGCCGAACACCGGGGAGCTGTTTTTT. It translates to CASSLGAPNTGELFF.

The rearrangement uses TRBV30 and TRBJ2-5; 10 bases are shared with TRBD2. This CDR3 is 12 amino acids long. The V segment lost 8 bases and the J segment 6 bases; nucleotides outside the gene matches: 6. Germline values: CDR1 GTSNPN, CDR2 SVGIG (reference sequence). As DNA, the CDR3 is TGTGCCCAGAGCGGGGGGGCAAAGACCCAGTACTTC. Its translation is CAQSGGAKTQYF. Full variable domain (remainder filled in from reference TRBV30 and TRBJ2-5): SQTIHQWPATLVQPVGSPLSLECTVEGTSNPNLYWYRQAAGRGLQLLFYSVGIGQISSEVPQNLSASRPQDRQFILSSKKLLLSDSGFYLCAQSGGAKTQYFGPGTRLLVL.

The rearrangement links TRBV6-8 to TRBJ2-1; TRBD1 or TRBD2 may be the D gene (5 bases each). Germline V gene sequence: CDR1 MNHGY, CDR2 SAAAGT. V lost 4 bases and J lost 11, with 12 bases in between. CDR3 length equals 12 residues. In nucleotides, the CDR3 is TGTGCCAGCAGTTCCCGAACGGGGCAGCAGTTCTTC. This encodes CASSSRTGQQFF.

This clone was detected only once. Mismatch with germline at one junction end may stem from a read error. The rearrangement links TRBV7-2 to TRBJ2-2; 9 positions agree with TRBD2. Germline-derived CDR1 and CDR2 are SGHTA and FQGNSA. CDR3 length equals 15 residues. The CDR3: CVSSLNLAGRGELFF. The CDR3, as DNA: TGTGTCAGCAGCTTAAACCTAGCGGGGCGCGGGGAGCTGTTTTTT.

V gene TRBV29-1 combines with J gene TRBJ1-3, with 7 bases matching TRBD1. The CDR3 totals 14 residues. The germline V gene encodes CDR1 SQVTM and CDR2 ANQGSEA. Trimming cost V 3 bases and J 2 bases; bases outside gene matches: 4. CDR3 amino acids: CSVDSQGAGNTIYF. CDR3 DNA: TGCAGCGTTGACTCGCAGGGGGCTGGAAACACCATATATTTT.

J is TRBJ2-3 and V is TRBV5-4; 7 bases match TRBD1. Germline V gene lookup returns CDR1 SGHNT and CDR2 YYREEE (reference sequence). The CDR3 length is 17 residues. Germline trimming cut 4 bases from V and 0 bases from J; bases unmatched to any gene: 11. The CDR3 loop reads CASSRGQADPSTDTQYF. CDR3 bases: TGTGCCAGCAGCCGAGGACAGGCCGATCCAAGCACAGATACGCAGTATTTT. Full variable domain (remainder filled in from reference TRBV5-4 and TRBJ2-3): ETGVTQSPTHLIKTRGQQVTLRCSSQSGHNTVSWYQQALGQGPQFIFQYYREEENGRGNFPPRFSGLQFPNYSSELNVNALELDDSALYLCASSRGQADPSTDTQYFGPGTRLTVL.

This chain connects TRBV6-1 to TRBJ2-3; 10 bases map to TRBD1. The CDR3 is made up of 16 amino acids. Looked up from germline, CDR1 is MNHNS and CDR2 is SASEGT. Trimming took 4 bases from V and 3 from J; bases not matched to a gene: 7. DNA for the CDR3: TGTGCCAGCAGTGGGCGGGACAGGGGCCCAACAGATACGCAGTATTTT. Amino acid sequence: CASSGRDRGPTDTQYF.

Written as DNA, the CDR3 is TGCAGCGTTGGAGGACAGGCAACCTATGGCTACACCTTC. It specifies CSVGGQATYGYTF. The V and J genes are TRBV29-1 and TRBJ1-2; 7 nucleotides line up with TRBD1. Germline-derived CDR1 and CDR2 are SQVTM and ANQGSEA. J lost 4 bases, V lost 4 bases, and 6 bases had no gene match. The CDR3 is 13 residues long.

V is TRBV5-8 and J is TRBJ1-4; the D is unclear. CDR3 length: 15 amino acids. V was pared by 4 bases and J by 4 bases, with 14 bases between. Germline CDR1 reads SGHTS; CDR2 reads YDEGEE. CDR3 sequence: CASSLEGRGNEKLFF. CDR3 coding DNA: TGTGCCAGCAGCCTGGAGGGTCGGGGTAATGAAAAACTGTTTTTT.

The rearrangement joins TRBV7-9 to TRBJ2-7; 8 bases fit TRBD1. Germline CDR1 SEHNR, CDR2 FQNEAQ (reference sequence). The CDR3 contains 12 residues. J lost 6 bases, V lost 5 bases, and 3 bases had no gene match. The CDR3 DNA reads TGTGCCAGCAGCACAGGACAGGGCGAGCAGTACTTC. Protein: CASSTGQGEQYF.

The chain joins TRBV5-4 to TRBJ2-3; 10 positions match TRBD2. J was trimmed by 2 bases and V by 4 bases; bases with no gene match: 7. The germline gives CDR1 SGHNT, CDR2 YYREEE (reference sequence). This CDR3 comprises 16 residues. The CDR3 loop reads CASSRELAGHTDTQYF. The DNA for the CDR3 is TGTGCCAGCAGCCGGGAACTAGCGGGGCACACAGATACGCAGTATTTT.

This clone was seen a few times. The chain is built from TRBV6-6 and TRBJ1-3; no firm D call. Trimming cost V 6 bases and J 6 bases, with 18 bases left between them. The CDR3 spans 15 residues. The germline V gene encodes CDR1 MNHNY and CDR2 SVGAGI (reference sequence). The CDR3, as DNA: TGTGCCAGCAGACTCGAGGGCGCTGTCTCAAACACCATATATTTT. As protein: CASRLEGAVSNTIYF.

The chain joins TRBV5-4 to TRBJ2-1, with unresolved D. The CDR3 length is 13 residues. Germline CDR1 and CDR2: SGHNT and YYREEE (reference sequence). Trimming stripped 4 bases from V and 5 bases from J, with 10 bases between. The CDR3 sequence: CASSPDGNNEQFF. For the CDR3, the DNA is TGTGCCAGCAGCCCGGACGGAAACAATGAGCAGTTCTTC.

The chain has TRBV4-3 and TRBJ1-6, with 7 bases identical to TRBD1. V lost 4 bases, J lost 5 bases, and 5 bases stayed unmatched. From germline, CDR1 is LGHNA and CDR2 YSLEER. This CDR3 comprises 15 residues. The CDR3 sequence: CASSLAGQDNSPLHF. In DNA form, the CDR3 reads TGCGCCAGCAGCCTCGCAGGACAGGATAATTCACCCCTCCACTTT.

The V and J genes are TRBV6-1 and TRBJ2-2, with D perhaps assigned TRBD1 or TRBD2 (5 bases each). CDR3 size: 13 residues. The V end was cut by 7 bases, the J end by 7 bases, with 13 bases between. The germline gives CDR1 MNHNS, CDR2 SASEGT. The CDR3 region is CASIRDLVGELFF. CDR3 nucleotide sequence: TGTGCCAGCATCCGGGACCTCGTCGGGGAGCTGTTTTTT.

This clone turned up a few times. The gene calls are TRBV7-2 and TRBJ2-1; 10 bases fit TRBD2. Germline loops: CDR1 SGHTA, CDR2 FQGNSA. This CDR3 contains 14 residues. The junction had 3 bases not matched to a gene; V was cut back by 8 bases and J by 2 bases. CDR3 protein: CASFSGGAYNEQFF. The CDR3 region has the DNA TGTGCCAGCTTCAGCGGGGGGGCCTACAATGAGCAGTTCTTC.

V and J are TRBV14 and TRBJ2-1, with a tentative D call TRBD1 (6 bases). The germline V gene has CDR1 SGHDN and CDR2 FVKESK. V lost 0 bases, J lost 7 bases, and 10 bases lay in between. The CDR3 has 14 residues. Here the CDR3 reads CASSQDAGANEQFF. CDR3 sequence (DNA): TGTGCCAGCAGCCAAGATGCAGGGGCGAATGAGCAGTTCTTC.

V is TRBV19 and J is TRBJ2-5; 12 bases fit TRBD1. The tail of the sequence fits TRBJ2-7 better, so the J call may be wrong. The CDR3 extends over 15 amino acids. Germline V lookup: CDR1 LNHDA, CDR2 SQIVND (reference sequence). For the CDR3, the DNA is TGTGCCAGTAGTATTACGGGACAGGGGGCAGCCGAGCAGTACTTC. It encodes CASSITGQGAAEQYF.

V and J are TRBV5-1 and TRBJ2-6; 9 bases line up with TRBD1. With 4 bases clipped from V and 0 bases from J, the junction kept 5 bases outside the gene matches. In germline, CDR1 is SGHRS, CDR2 YFSETQ. This CDR3 has 17 residues. The DNA for the CDR3 is TGCGCCAGCAGCCCGGGACAGGGTAACTCTGGGGCCAACGTCCTGACTTTC. Translated: CASSPGQGNSGANVLTF.

In its sample, this clone was seen once. The rearrangement uses TRBV9 and TRBJ1-6; a possible D gene is TRBD1 (6 bases). Germline CDR1 SGDLS, CDR2 YYNGEE. V gave up 1 base and J gave up 6 bases, with 11 bases separating them. CDR3 length: 15 amino acids. The CDR3 DNA follows: TGTGCCAGCAGCGTAACCGTGGACAGTAATTCACCCCTCCACTTT. This gives the protein CASSVTVDSNSPLHF.